The source of this T cell receptor beta chain is a study of control samples from healthy donors and cancer patients. V dropped 7 bases and J dropped 7; count of bases not matched to a gene: 8. The germline gives CDR1 SQVTM, CDR2 ANQGSEA. This CDR3 spans 12 amino acids. TCRdb's copy holds only in-frame clones and misses some; the assay was immunoSEQ multiplex PCR. The repertoire holds 95,000 to 100,000 clones, roughly four fifths seen once, with about 2% in the top ten. The specimen sequenced was blood. The J gene is TRBJ2-7, the V gene TRBV29-1, with 9 bases lining up with TRBD1. The sequence was obtained from a man aged 60 to 69 in good health. CDR3 in amino acids: CSALGDRVEQYF. DNA for the CDR3: TGCAGCGCATTGGGGGACAGGGTGGAGCAGTACTTC.